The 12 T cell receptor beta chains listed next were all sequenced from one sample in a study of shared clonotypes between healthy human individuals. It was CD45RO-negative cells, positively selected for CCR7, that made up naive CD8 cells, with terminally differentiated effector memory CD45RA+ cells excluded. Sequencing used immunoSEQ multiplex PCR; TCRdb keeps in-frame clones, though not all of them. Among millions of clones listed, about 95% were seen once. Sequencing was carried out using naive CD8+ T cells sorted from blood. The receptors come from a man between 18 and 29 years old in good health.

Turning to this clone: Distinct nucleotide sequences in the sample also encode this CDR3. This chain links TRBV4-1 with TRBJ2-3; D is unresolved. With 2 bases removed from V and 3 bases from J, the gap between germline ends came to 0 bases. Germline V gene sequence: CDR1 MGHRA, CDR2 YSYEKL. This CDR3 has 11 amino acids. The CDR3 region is CASSQTDTQYF. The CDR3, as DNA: TGCGCCAGCAGCCAAACAGATACGCAGTATTTT.

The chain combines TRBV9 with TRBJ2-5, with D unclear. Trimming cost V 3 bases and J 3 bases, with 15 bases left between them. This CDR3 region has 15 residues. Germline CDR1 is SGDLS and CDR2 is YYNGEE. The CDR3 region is CASSATPIPKETQYF. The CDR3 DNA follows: TGTGCCAGCAGCGCGACCCCGATCCCGAAAGAGACCCAGTACTTC. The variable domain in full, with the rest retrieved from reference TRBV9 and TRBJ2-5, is DSGVTQTPKHLITATGQRVTLRCSPRSGDLSVYWYQQSLDQGLQFLIQYYNGEERAKGNILERFSAQQFPDLHSELNLSSLELGDSALYFCASSATPIPKETQYFGPGTRLLVL.

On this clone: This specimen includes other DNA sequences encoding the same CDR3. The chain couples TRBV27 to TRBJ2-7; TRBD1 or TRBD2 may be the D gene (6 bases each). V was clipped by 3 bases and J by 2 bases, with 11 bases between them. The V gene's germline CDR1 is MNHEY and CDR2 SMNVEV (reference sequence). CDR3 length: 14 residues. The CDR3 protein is CASSFGGPAYEQYF. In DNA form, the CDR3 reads TGTGCCAGCAGTTTCGGGGGCCCAGCCTACGAGCAGTACTTC.

In DNA form, the CDR3 reads TGTGCCAGCAGCGCCATGATCGAGGGGTCGGCCCTCCACTTT. It is translated as CASSAMIEGSALHF. This chain links TRBV7-6 with TRBJ1-6, with a weak D call TRBD1 (5 bases). V lost 5 bases and J 14 bases, leaving 19 bases between the germline ends. CDR3 length: 14 amino acids. Germline CDR1 and CDR2: SGHVS and FNYEAQ.

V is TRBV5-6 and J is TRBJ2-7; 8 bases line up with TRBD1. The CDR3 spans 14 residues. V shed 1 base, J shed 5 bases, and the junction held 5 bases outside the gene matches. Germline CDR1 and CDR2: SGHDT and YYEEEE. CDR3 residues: CASSLTGGLDEQYF. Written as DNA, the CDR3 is TGTGCCAGCAGCTTGACAGGGGGTTTGGACGAGCAGTACTTC.

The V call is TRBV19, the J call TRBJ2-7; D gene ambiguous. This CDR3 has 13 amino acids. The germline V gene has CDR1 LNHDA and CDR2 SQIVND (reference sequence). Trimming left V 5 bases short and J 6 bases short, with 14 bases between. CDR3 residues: CASSLREVGEQYF. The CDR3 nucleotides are TGTGCCAGTAGTCTACGTGAGGTGGGCGAGCAGTACTTC. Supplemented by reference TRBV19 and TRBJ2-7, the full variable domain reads DGGITQSPKYLFRKEGQNVTLSCEQNLNHDAMYWYRQDPGQGLRLIYYSQIVNDFQKGDIAEGYSVSREKKESFPLTVTSAQKNPTAFYLCASSLREVGEQYFGPGTRLTVT.

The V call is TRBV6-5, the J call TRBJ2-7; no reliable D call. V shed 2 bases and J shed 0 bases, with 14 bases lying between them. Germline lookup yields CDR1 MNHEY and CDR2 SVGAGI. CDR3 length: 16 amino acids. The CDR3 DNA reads TGTGCCAGCAGTTACAGTTTTGGCCCTCCCTCCTACGAGCAGTACTTC. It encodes CASSYSFGPPSYEQYF.

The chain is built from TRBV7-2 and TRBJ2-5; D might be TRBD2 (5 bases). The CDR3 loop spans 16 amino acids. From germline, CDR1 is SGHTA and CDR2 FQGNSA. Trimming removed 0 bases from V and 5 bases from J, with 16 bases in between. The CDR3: CASSLARGPVLETQYF. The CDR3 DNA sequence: TGTGCCAGCAGCTTAGCGCGAGGGCCGGTTTTGGAGACCCAGTACTTC.

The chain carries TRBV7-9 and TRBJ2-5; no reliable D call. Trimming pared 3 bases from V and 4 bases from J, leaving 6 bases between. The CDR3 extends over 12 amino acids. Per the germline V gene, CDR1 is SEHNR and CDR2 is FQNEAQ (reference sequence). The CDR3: CASSLSRETQYF. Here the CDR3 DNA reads TGTGCCAGCAGCTTGTCTCGAGAGACCCAGTACTTC.

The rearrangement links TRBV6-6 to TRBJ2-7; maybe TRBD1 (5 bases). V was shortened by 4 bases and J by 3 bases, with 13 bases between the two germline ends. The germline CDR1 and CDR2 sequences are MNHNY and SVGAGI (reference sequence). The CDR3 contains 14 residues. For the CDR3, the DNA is TGTGCCAGCAGTTCTTTATTCGACAGCTACGAGCAGTACTTC. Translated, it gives CASSSLFDSYEQYF.

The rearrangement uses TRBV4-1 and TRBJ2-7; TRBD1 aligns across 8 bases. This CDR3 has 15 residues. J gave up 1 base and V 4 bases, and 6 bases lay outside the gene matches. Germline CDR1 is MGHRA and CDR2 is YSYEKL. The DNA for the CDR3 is TGCGCCAGCAGCCCCGGACAGGGTGGGTCCTACGAGCAGTACTTC. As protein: CASSPGQGGSYEQYF.

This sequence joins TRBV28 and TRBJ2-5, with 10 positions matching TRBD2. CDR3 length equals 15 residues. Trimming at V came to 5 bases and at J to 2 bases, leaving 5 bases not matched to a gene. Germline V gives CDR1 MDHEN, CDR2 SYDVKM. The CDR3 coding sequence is TGTGCCAGCAGTCCTCTAGCGGGGGTTCAAGAGACCCAGTACTTC. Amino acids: CASSPLAGVQETQYF. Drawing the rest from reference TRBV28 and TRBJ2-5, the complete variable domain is DVKVTQSSRYLVKRTGEKVFLECVQDMDHENMFWYRQDPGLGLRLIYFSYDVKMKEKGDIPEGYSVSREKKERFSLILESASTNQTSMYLCASSPLAGVQETQYFGPGTRLLVL.